Below are 6 T cell receptor beta chains sequenced from a single sample in a study of cytomegalovirus exposure and HLA in healthy donors. 60 Vbeta and 13 Jbeta primers were used in PCR. Only in-frame clones appear in the TCRdb table, and some are missing; sequencing was by immunoSEQ multiplex PCR. The repertoire holds a few hundred thousand clones, with 80% as singletons. The sample taken for sequencing was PBMCs. The origin of the receptors is a girl aged 2 to 9 in good health and CMV-seronegative.

This clone has more than one count but fewer than ten. The CDR3 protein is CASSSDRKSSYEQYF. The CDR3 bases are TGCGCCAGCAGCTCGGACAGGAAGAGCTCCTACGAGCAGTACTTC. This rearrangement joins TRBV4-1 to TRBJ2-7; 7 bases are shared with TRBD1. V shed 5 bases and J 0 bases; nucleotides not matched to a gene: 7. This CDR3 has 15 residues. The V gene's germline CDR1 is MGHRA and CDR2 YSYEKL.

This rearrangement joins TRBV5-1 to TRBJ1-1; TRBD1 might be the D (6 bases). CDR1 and CDR2 from the germline V gene are SGHRS and YFSETQ. The CDR3 loop spans 13 amino acids. V was shortened by 3 bases and J by 3 bases, with 9 bases between the two germline ends. This CDR3 reads CASSSGQYTEAFF. The CDR3 coding sequence is TGCGCCAGCAGCTCAGGACAGTACACTGAAGCTTTCTTT. The variable domain in full, completed from reference TRBV5-1 and TRBJ1-1, reads KAGVTQTPRYLIKTRGQQVTLSCSPISGHRSVSWYQQTPGQGLQFLFEYFSETQRNKGNFPGRFSGRQFSNSRSEMNVSTLELGDSALYLCASSSGQYTEAFFGQGTRLTVV.

The chain links TRBV29-1 to TRBJ2-1; D remains ambiguous. Germline values: CDR1 SQVTM, CDR2 ANQGSEA. Trimming left V 4 bases short and J 7 bases short, with 20 bases between. The CDR3 loop spans 15 amino acids. The CDR3 nucleotides read TGCAGCGTTGGAATTTGGGTGAGGTTTTTGAATGAGCAGTTCTTC. Residues: CSVGIWVRFLNEQFF.

The chain joins TRBV7-9 to TRBJ2-1; D perhaps matches TRBD2 (5 bases). The CDR3 spans 14 residues. Per germline, CDR1 SEHNR and CDR2 FQNEAQ (reference sequence). V lost 5 bases, J lost 4 bases, and 12 bases lay in between. This CDR3 is CASSPAPGYNEQFF. The CDR3 region has the DNA TGTGCCAGCAGCCCCGCTCCGGGGTACAATGAGCAGTTCTTC.

This chain uses TRBV5-1 with TRBJ2-3, with 9 bases that match TRBD1. V dropped 2 bases and J dropped 12; count of bases not matched to a gene: 7. CDR3 length: 13 amino acids. CDR1 and CDR2 (germline): SGHRS, YFSETQ. The DNA of the CDR3 is TGCGCCAGCAGCTTAAGTTTGGGACAGGGACAGTATTTT. Amino acids: CASSLSLGQGQYF.

The rearrangement joins TRBV19 to TRBJ1-5, with a possible D match to TRBD1 (5 bases). The CDR3 contains 12 residues. Germline CDR1 and CDR2: LNHDA and SQIVND (reference sequence). V dropped 8 bases and J dropped 7 bases, with 12 bases sitting between them. The DNA for the CDR3 is TGTGCCAGTCAAGCAGGGAAACAGCCCCAGCATTTT. Protein sequence: CASQAGKQPQHF.